A selection of T cell receptor beta chains follows, all from one sample in a study of blood T cell repertoires in COVID-19. Sequenced by immunoSEQ multiplex PCR; TCRdb stores in-frame clones only, minus some. The repertoire holds some 130,000 clones, about nine tenths seen once, with 4.6% in the top ten. The source material was peripheral blood. These TCRs come from a man in his sixties with COVID-19, enrolled during active disease. The CDR3 runs from the conserved cysteine through the conserved F or W. The D gene is left open where the match is weak. Clone size appears in some rows only: once, few, many, or a class for an expanded clone.

v_call	d_call	j_call	clone_size	cdr3_nt	cdr3_aa
TRBV3-1/TRBV3-2	NA	TRBJ1-1	NA	TGTGCCAGCAGCCAAGAGTTCCAGCGGGCCTCTGAAGCTTTCTTT	CASSQEFQRASEAFF
TRBV27	NA	TRBJ2-7	NA	TGTGCCAGCAGTTTGTCCGAGAGGCCGCTGGAGCAGTACTTC	CASSLSERPLEQYF
TRBV15	TRBD1	TRBJ1-4	NA	TGTGCCACCAGCAGGGCGACAGGGCTGATTGAAAAACTGTTTTTT	CATSRATGLIEKLFF
TRBV6-2/TRBV6-3	TRBD2	TRBJ2-1	once	TGTGCCAGCAGTTACCGGCTAGCGGGAGGGTCGGGGAATGAGCAGTTCTTC	CASSYRLAGGSGNEQFF
TRBV6-2/TRBV6-3	TRBD2	TRBJ2-3	NA	TGTGCCAGCAGTTACACCGGGACTAGCGGTACCAATACGCAGTATTTT	CASSYTGTSGTNTQYF
TRBV7-2	TRBD1	TRBJ2-7	NA	TGTGCCAGCAGCTTTCAAACCGGGACAGGTTACGAGCAGTACTTC	CASSFQTGTGYEQYF
TRBV11-3	TRBD1	TRBJ2-7	NA	TGTGCCAGCAGCATGGGACAGGGCGTCCACGAGCAGTACTTC	CASSMGQGVHEQYF
TRBV27	TRBD1	TRBJ1-6	NA	TGTGCCAGCAGTTTGGGACAGGTTAATTCACCCCTCCACTTT	CASSLGQVNSPLHF
TRBV5-4	TRBD2	TRBJ2-7	once	TGTGCCAGCAGCTCCGGACTAGCGGGATACTACGAGCAGTACTTC	CASSSGLAGYYEQYF
TRBV7-2	NA	TRBJ1-5	once	TGTGCCAGCAGTCGGAGGGATGATCAGCCCCAGCATTTT	CASSRRDDQPQHF
TRBV7-6	NA	TRBJ2-1	NA	TGTGCCAGCAGCCCCTTACGCGGAACCTCCTACAATGAGCAGTTCTTC	CASSPLRGTSYNEQFF
TRBV5-4	NA	TRBJ2-1	NA	TGTGCCAGCAGCTTGGGGGGGGATGAGCAGTTCTTC	CASSLGGDEQFF
TRBV27	TRBD1	TRBJ1-1	NA	TGTGCCAGCAGCCGGGGACAGGGGGCAGACACTGAAGCTTTCTTT	CASSRGQGADTEAFF
TRBV19	TRBD1	TRBJ1-2	NA	TGTGCCAGTCAAGGGGGACAGGGTCTTATCTGGGACTACACCTTC	CASQGGQGLIWDYTF
TRBV5-5	NA	TRBJ2-1	NA	TGTGCCAGCAGCTCCTGGGGGCGGGACAATGAGCAGTTCTTC	CASSSWGRDNEQFF
TRBV12-5	TRBD1	TRBJ1-2	NA	TGTGCTAGTGCCTTCGGGGACAGGGAGGGCTACACCTTC	CASAFGDREGYTF
TRBV5-6	NA	TRBJ1-6	NA	TGTGCCAGCAGCTTGGCCGACAGCTCCTATAATTCACCCCTCCACTTT	CASSLADSSYNSPLHF
TRBV29-1	TRBD2	TRBJ2-7	NA	TGCAGCGTTGGGCTAGCGGGAAGCTACGAGCAGTACTTC	CSVGLAGSYEQYF
TRBV7-2	NA	TRBJ1-2	NA	TGTGCCAGCAGCTTAGGAGTTACTTCCTATGGCTACACCTTC	CASSLGVTSYGYTF
TRBV19	TRBD2	TRBJ2-1	few	TGTGCCAGTAGTACCTTTGGGCTAGCGGTAGGCAATGAGCAGTTCTTC	CASSTFGLAVGNEQFF
TRBV12-3/TRBV12-4	NA	TRBJ2-5	NA	TGTGCCAGCAGCTTAACAGAACAAGAGACCCAGTACTTC	CASSLTEQETQYF
TRBV2	TRBD2	TRBJ2-1	NA	TGTGCCAGCAGTGAAGAGCAGACTAGCGGTAATGAGCAGTTCTTC	CASSEEQTSGNEQFF
TRBV30	TRBD1	TRBJ1-2	NA	TGTGCCTGGAGGCGGGACAGTTATGGCTACACCTTC	CAWRRDSYGYTF
TRBV11-3	NA	TRBJ1-4	NA	TGTGCCAGCAGCTTAGCCAGGGCCGAAAAACTGTTTTTT	CASSLARAEKLFF
TRBV3-1/TRBV3-2	NA	TRBJ2-1	NA	TGTGCCAGCAGCCAATTCCTTCCGGGAGTAGATTACAATGAGCAGTTCTTC	CASSQFLPGVDYNEQFF
TRBV10-3	NA	TRBJ2-7	NA	TGTGCCATCAGTGAACAGGCGGACTACGAGCAGTACTTC	CAISEQADYEQYF
TRBV5-1	TRBD2	TRBJ2-1	NA	TGCGCCAGCAGCTTGGCTAGCGGGAGCTATGAGCAGTTCTTC	CASSLASGSYEQFF